This TCR beta chain was profiled in a study of blood T cell repertoires in COVID-19. Study summary: COVID-19 samples, acute and convalescent, were from the United States, Italy and Spain. From T cells, B-cell-depleted T cells, or PBMCs came the material, which was cDNA or gDNA.

The authors' processing: Reference gene primer amplification in the assay estimated nucleated cell counts. Sequencing used immunoSEQ multiplex PCR; TCRdb keeps in-frame clones, though not all of them. From that table come the V and J calls and clone size; the DNA was used to work out D and trimming. The sample has roughly 160,000 clones; roughly 84% are singletons. Recruitment covered fewer than 25 US areas and drew participants whose ages spanned about 18 to 100 years. CDR1 and CDR2 (germline): ENHRY, SYGVKD. This CDR3 is 16 amino acids long. V lost 3 bases, J lost 0 bases, and 11 bases lay in between.

The receptor was isolated from a man aged 55 to 70 who had recovered from COVID-19. Sequencing was carried out using PBMCs or T cells enriched from blood (not recorded which). The rearrangement uses TRBV10-3 and TRBJ1-4; no definite D call. The CDR3 sequence is CAISDGGIATNEKLFF. The CDR3 DNA is TGTGCCATCAGTGATGGAGGGATAGCAACTAATGAAAAACTGTTTTTT.